This T cell receptor beta chain appears in the sequencing data of a study of cytotoxic CD8 clonotypes in ibrutinib-treated CLL. As to this clone: What it recognizes is unknown. One end of the junction varies from germline; a read error may be responsible.

Study-wide findings and caveats: At baseline, clonality was higher than in age-matched healthy donors and correlated with CD8+ counts.

Depth targeted 1 in 200,000 to 1 in 1 million T cells, averaging 10x coverage per clonotype. Repertoires were generated with immunoSEQ multiplex PCR, while TCRdb's copy carries only in-frame clones and drops some. The sample includes 35,000 to 55,000 clones, 69% of them seen just once. Germline CDR1 SSHAT, CDR2 FNYEAQ (reference sequence). The CDR3 totals 16 residues. V and J are TRBV7-7 and TRBJ2-5; D might be TRBD1 (5 bases). The starting material was PBMCs, obtained after 12 months of ibrutinib treatment. This clonotype was obtained from a human donor with chronic lymphocytic leukemia. The CDR3 is CASSLGVQGARETQYF. In DNA, the CDR3 is TGTGCTAGCAGCTTAGGGGTTCAGGGCGCGCGGGAGACCCAGTACTTC.